The text below deals with one T cell receptor (beta chain). A few counts support this clone. Its cognate antigen has yet to be identified. No clone much larger than this one lies a single base away; base qualities are absent. Reading from cysteine to phenylalanine, the CDR3 counts 12 amino acids. This entry keeps only the CDR3 DNA: 36 bases, framed from base 1. Sequences SGHTA (CDR1) and FQGNSA (CDR2) are obtained from the germline V gene. Trimming costs V 2 bases and J 4 bases, and their ends lie 2 bases apart. The data stem from a study of beta chain features in type 1 diabetes (dated by TCRdb to 2016 to 2019). Broadly, across the study: No differences in mean age, gender distribution, total cell number or subset yield were found between patients and healthy donors. Across all samples, some 99 million sorted cells were examined, and cell number per subset correlated strongly with RNA yield. The study compared TCRB repertoires of sorted circulating CD4+ T cell subsets between recently diagnosed type 1 diabetes patients and matched healthy donors. Regulatory and stem cell-like memory subsets were obtained from only 8 patients and roughly 8 healthy donors, while naive and central memory subsets were obtained from all 30 or so donors.

Each donor gave one peripheral blood draw, averaging approximately 120 mL, which was collected into heparinised tubes. Using a panel that included CD45RO, CCR7, CD25, CD127, CD95 and CD27, naive, central memory, regulatory and stem cell-like memory CD4+ T cells were sorted on a BD FACSAria II. Purity was above 95% for every sorted population. PBMCs were isolated right away by Lymphoprep density gradient centrifugation and were stained directly, without culture. So that batch effects would be minimized, each experiment stained and sorted samples in pairs, pairing one healthy donor with one patient. The High Capacity cDNA Reverse Transcription Kit was used to reverse transcribe all of the isolated RNA, meaning that expressed TCRB transcripts were what got sequenced. Naive, central memory and regulatory T cell samples underwent deep immunoSEQ sequencing, averaging about 3.57 million total reads per sample. Sorted cells were lysed in RLT buffer and RNA was extracted with DNase-treated RNeasy Micro or Mini kits, depending on cell number. Each cell subset was processed separately to prevent cross-contamination, with patient and healthy donor samples processed together. The immunoSEQ multiplex PCR was used to amplify TCRB sequences from cDNA, generating 87-bp fragments that spanned the CDR3 region. The amplicons were sequenced using the Illumina HiSeq platform. In the paper's pipeline: PCR bias was computationally corrected using synthetic template baselines, reads within Hamming distance 2 were collapsed, and singletons that could not be merged were discarded. Reads were aligned against IMGT to assign V, D and J genes, CDR3 length and insertions or deletions at six rearrangement sites. Within each subset, clonotype counts were normalized to the number of sorted cells before true diversity and Gini coefficients were calculated with the tcR R package. The overlap coefficient, calculated on TCRB nucleotide sequences, was used to measure repertoire sharing. Out-of-frame TCRB sequences from naive cells were analyzed as a proxy for the pre-selection repertoire. This is the immuneACCESS table as TCRdb keeps it, with only in-frame sequences that have V and J called. A part of the clones is gone; compared with another copy, unresolved V genes explain less than half, and the rest is unexplained. Clonal size and the V and J genes are those of that table, whereas D and trimming came from the DNA. The sample profile shows around 280,000 clones; approximately 16% of them were found once. The ten biggest clones cover roughly 0.015% of the sample.

Overall study outcomes, separate from this receptor: Only small numbers of individuals were included in the HLA sub-analyses, which left unresolved whether HLA type had any influence on TCRB rearrangement. Fewer insertions and more nucleotide deletions at VDJ recombination sites were observed in patients with type 1 diabetes, implying thymic rearrangement abnormalities. A moderate but significant shortening of TCRB CDR3 length was observed in type 1 diabetes patients in all four CD4+ subsets. Because cDNA was sequenced instead of genomic DNA, activated cells with high expression could be over-represented, although the groups did not differ in activation or CD3 levels. The naive, central memory and regulatory TCRB repertoires appeared to resemble one another more closely among patients than among healthy donors. PCR may preferentially amplify shorter templates, but because patient and control samples were amplified and corrected together, any resulting skew would affect both groups equally.

The sequence links TRBV7-2 to TRBJ1-4; no D segment can be confidently identified. The TCR comes from a man aged 18 to 29 with type 1 diabetes. Sequencing was done on a sample of naive CD4+ T cells from blood. This sample's cell subset or site label indicates: true naive CD4+ T cells. The nucleotides are TGTGCCAGCAGCTTACTTAATGAAAAACTGTTTTTT. It codes for CASSLLNEKLFF.